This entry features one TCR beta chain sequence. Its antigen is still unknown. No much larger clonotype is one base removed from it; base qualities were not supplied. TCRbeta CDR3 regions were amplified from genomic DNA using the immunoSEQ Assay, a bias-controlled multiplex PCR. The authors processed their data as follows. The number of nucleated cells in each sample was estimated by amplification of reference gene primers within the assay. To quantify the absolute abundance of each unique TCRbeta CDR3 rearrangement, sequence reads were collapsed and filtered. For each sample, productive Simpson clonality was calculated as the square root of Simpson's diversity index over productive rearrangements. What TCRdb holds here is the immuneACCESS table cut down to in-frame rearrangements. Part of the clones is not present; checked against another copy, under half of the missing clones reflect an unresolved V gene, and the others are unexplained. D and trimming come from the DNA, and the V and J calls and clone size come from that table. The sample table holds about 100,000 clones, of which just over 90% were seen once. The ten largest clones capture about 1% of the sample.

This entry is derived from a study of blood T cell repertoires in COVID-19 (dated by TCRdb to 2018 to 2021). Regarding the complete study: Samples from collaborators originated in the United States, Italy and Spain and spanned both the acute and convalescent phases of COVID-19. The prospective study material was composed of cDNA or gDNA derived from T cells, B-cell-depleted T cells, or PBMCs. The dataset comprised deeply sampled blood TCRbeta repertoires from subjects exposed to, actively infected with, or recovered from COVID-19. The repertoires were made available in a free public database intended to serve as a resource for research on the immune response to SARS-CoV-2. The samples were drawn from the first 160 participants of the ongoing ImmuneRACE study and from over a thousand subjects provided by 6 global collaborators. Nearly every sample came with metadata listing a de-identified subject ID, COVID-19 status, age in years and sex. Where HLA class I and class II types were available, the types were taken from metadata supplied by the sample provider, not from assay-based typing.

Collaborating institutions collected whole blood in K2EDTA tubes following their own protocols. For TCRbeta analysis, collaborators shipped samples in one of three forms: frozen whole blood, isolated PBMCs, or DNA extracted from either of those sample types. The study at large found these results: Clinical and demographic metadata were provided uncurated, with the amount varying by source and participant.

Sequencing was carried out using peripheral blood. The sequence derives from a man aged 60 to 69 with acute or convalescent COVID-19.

The CDR3 amino acid sequence is: CASSGGGGLASINNEQFF. The nucleotide sequence is given as TGTGCCAGCAGCGGCGGTGGGGGACTAGCGTCTATCAACAATGAGCAGTTCTTC. This receptor chain uses TRBV9 and TRBJ2-1; 10 bases in between match TRBD2. The CDR3 measures 18 amino acids from cysteine to phenylalanine. Left in the record is the CDR3 DNA by itself, 54 bases read in frame from the first base. CDR1 and CDR2, per the germline V gene, are SGDLS and YYNGEE. V loses 3 bases at its end and J loses 5 bases; junction bases beyond the gene matches: 14.